A single sample is the source of the 3 T cell receptor beta chains below, sequenced in a study of shared clonotypes between healthy human individuals (TCRdb year 2020). To prepare the library, the immunoSEQ multiplex PCR assay was applied. TCRdb holds this immuneACCESS table with in-frame rearrangements only. Some clones are missing; in checked studies, unresolved V genes explain under half, and the rest has no known cause. The sample table lists over a million clones, around 95% of them with a count of one. The ten largest clones take up over 1% of the sample. Sequenced input: naive CD4+ T cells sorted from blood. This specimen's cell subset or site label, interpreted: CD45RA+ positively selected. The receptors shown here come from a young man in good health.

This rearrangement joins TRBV28 to TRBJ1-2; 7 bases map to TRBD1. Unmatched junction bases numbered 7, after V lost 7 bases and J lost 2 bases. The CDR3 has 14 amino acids. Germline V gene lookup returns CDR1 MDHEN and CDR2 SYDVKM. CDR3 sequence: CASIQGGQNYGYTF. As DNA, the CDR3 is TGTGCCAGCATCCAGGGGGGGCAAAACTATGGCTACACCTTC.

The chain couples TRBV7-9 to TRBJ2-1; D may be TRBD2 (6 bases). V dropped 11 bases and J dropped 6 bases, with 17 bases sitting between them. Germline assignment: CDR1 SEHNR and CDR2 FQNEAQ (reference sequence). The CDR3 loop spans 13 amino acids. In nucleotides, the CDR3 is TGTGCCGGTCTAGCGTCGTCTAGCAATGAGCAGTTCTTC. It translates to CAGLASSSNEQFF.

Note on this clone: Other DNA variants within this sample encode the same CDR3. The rearrangement links TRBV6-1 to TRBJ2-7; D not certain. V was cut by 4 bases and J by 2 bases, with 3 bases left in between. Germline V CDR1 and CDR2: MNHNS, SASEGT. The length of the CDR3 is 11 residues. The CDR3 nucleotides are TGTGCCAGCAGTGGAGCCTACGAGCAGTACTTC. It codes for CASSGAYEQYF.